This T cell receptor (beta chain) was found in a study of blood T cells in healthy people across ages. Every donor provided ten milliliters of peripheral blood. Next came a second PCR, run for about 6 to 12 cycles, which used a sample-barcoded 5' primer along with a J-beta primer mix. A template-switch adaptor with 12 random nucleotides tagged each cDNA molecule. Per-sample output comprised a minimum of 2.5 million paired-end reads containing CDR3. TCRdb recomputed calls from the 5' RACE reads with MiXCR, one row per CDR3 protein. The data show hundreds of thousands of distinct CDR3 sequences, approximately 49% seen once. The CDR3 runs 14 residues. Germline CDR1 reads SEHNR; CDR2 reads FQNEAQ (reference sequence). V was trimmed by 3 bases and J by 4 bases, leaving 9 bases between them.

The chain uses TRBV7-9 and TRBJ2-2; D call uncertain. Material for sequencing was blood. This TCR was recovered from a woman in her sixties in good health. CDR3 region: CASSFELGTGELFF. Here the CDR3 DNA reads TGTGCCAGCAGCTTCGAATTGGGCACCGGGGAGCTGTTTTTT.